Listed here are 30 T cell receptor beta chains from one sample, sequenced in a study of T cells in Graves' hyperthyroidism and ophthalmopathy. Regions amplified from RNA transcripts were the TCR beta CDR3 regions. The HTBI primer set served for first-round RT-PCR of the TCR CDR3. TCRdb itself ran the multiplex PCR reads through MiXCR, one entry per CDR3 protein. The repertoire holds fewer than 450,000 distinct CDR3 sequences, with about 14% as singletons. Sequencing was performed on blood. These TCRs come from a man over 45 with Graves' ophthalmopathy.

The genes are TRBV4-1 and TRBJ2-1, with a tentative D call TRBD1 (6 bases). V lost 0 bases to trimming and J lost 5 bases, with 14 bases between them. CDR3 length: 16 residues. CDR1 and CDR2 from the germline V gene are MGHRA and YSYEKL. In DNA form, the CDR3 reads TGCGCCAGCAGCCAAGAAACGGGACACCTCAACAATGAGCAGTTCTTC. This translates into CASSQETGHLNNEQFF.

This clonotype was recorded a few times. Sequence at one end of the junction differs from germline and may be a read error. This chain joins TRBV19 and TRBJ1-5, with no clear D. The germline CDR1 and CDR2 sequences are LNHDA and SQIVND (reference sequence). The CDR3 is made up of 13 amino acids. The CDR3 here is CASGIVSDQPQHF. In DNA form, the CDR3 reads TGTGCCAGTGGTATTGTCAGCGATCAGCCCCAGCATTTT.

V and J are TRBV9 and TRBJ2-4; D remains ambiguous. The germline V and J ends were trimmed by 3 bases and 8 bases, with 12 bases remaining between them. The CDR3 is 13 residues long. Germline V lookup: CDR1 SGDLS, CDR2 YYNGEE. This CDR3 is CASSAGPRDIQYF. The CDR3 DNA follows: TGTGCCAGCAGCGCCGGGCCCCGAGACATTCAGTACTTC.

This clonotype has ten or more counts. The V gene is TRBV5-1, the J gene TRBJ2-1; unclear D gene. V dropped 1 base and J dropped 9 bases, with 14 bases sitting between them. The germline CDR1 and CDR2 sequences are SGHRS and YFSETQ. The CDR3 length is 14 residues. The CDR3 sequence: CASSLWADGGEQFF. CDR3 DNA sequence: TGCGCCAGCAGCTTGTGGGCGGATGGTGGTGAGCAGTTCTTC.

This clonotype has a count of ten or more. The rearrangement uses TRBV20-1 and TRBJ2-1; TRBD2 agrees at 12 bases. CDR1 DFQATT and CDR2 SNEGSKA come from the germline V gene (reference sequence). The J segment lost 3 bases and the V segment lost 0 bases, leaving 18 bases of the junction unmatched. The CDR3 has 21 amino acids. The chain's CDR3 is CSAREGLKASGRAGVYNEQFF. The CDR3 DNA follows: TGCAGTGCTAGAGAAGGTCTTAAAGCTAGCGGGAGGGCCGGGGTCTACAATGAGCAGTTCTTC.

This clonotype was picked up a small number of times. A much larger clonotype is one base distant, so this may be a read error. The rearrangement links TRBV7-9 to TRBJ2-5, with 10 bases matching TRBD2. The V segment lost 5 bases and the J segment 3 bases; nucleotides outside the gene matches: 3. From germline, CDR1 is SEHNR and CDR2 FQNEAQ (reference sequence). The CDR3 extends over 14 amino acids. CDR3 region: CASSPGLAKETQYF. The CDR3 DNA reads as TGTGCCAGCAGCCCGGGACTAGCGAAAGAGACCCAGTACTTC.

This clonotype was counted a few times. The chain couples TRBV11-2 to TRBJ2-5; 10 positions agree with TRBD1. There are 15 residues in the CDR3. The V gene's germline CDR1 is SGHAT and CDR2 FQNNGV. Trimming removed 8 bases from V and 7 bases from J; junction bases left unmatched: 13. The chain's CDR3 is CASGTTGTGVGTQYF. The DNA of the CDR3 is TGTGCCAGCGGCACCACCGGGACAGGGGTCGGGACCCAGTACTTC.

This clonotype came up many times. The DNA for the CDR3 is TGCGCCAGCAGAGTGGGGACCTACAATGAGCAGTTCTTC. Translation gives CASRVGTYNEQFF. The rearrangement joins TRBV5-1 to TRBJ2-1; D is ambiguous. There are 13 residues in the CDR3. CDR1 is SGHRS and CDR2 is YFSETQ in the germline V gene. V was shortened by 5 bases and J by 2 bases, with 8 bases between the two germline ends.

This clonotype appeared many times. The CDR3 sequence is CASGHQPQHF. The CDR3 DNA sequence: TGTGCCAGCGGGCATCAGCCCCAGCATTTT. The V gene is TRBV2, the J gene TRBJ1-5; no firm D call. Germline CDR1 reads SNHLY; CDR2 reads FYNNEI. V was cut by 8 bases and J by 5 bases, with 4 bases left in between. The CDR3 extends over 10 amino acids.

This clonotype has only a few counts. DNA of the CDR3: TGCGGCGGGGCCCAGAACACTGAAGCTTTCTTT. Translation gives CGGAQNTEAFF. The chain recombines TRBV29-1 with TRBJ1-1; the D gene is possibly TRBD1 (5 bases). There are 11 residues in the CDR3. CDR1 is SQVTM and CDR2 is ANQGSEA in the germline V gene.

The table lists this clonotype with many counts. V usage is TRBV20-1 and J usage is TRBJ2-1; 9 bases are a match to TRBD1. The CDR3 is made up of 15 amino acids. Germline values: CDR1 DFQATT, CDR2 SNEGSKA (reference sequence). The V and J ends lost 6 bases and 9 bases, in that order; junction bases with no gene match: 15. The CDR3 sequence is CSANNRDRVSGEQFF. Here the CDR3 DNA reads TGCAGTGCCAATAACCGGGACAGGGTCTCGGGTGAGCAGTTCTTC.

This clonotype was observed a single time. This chain uses TRBV7-4 with TRBJ2-1; either TRBD1 or TRBD2 may supply D (5 bases each). Deletions cut 5 bases from V and 4 bases from J, with 15 bases between. Germline CDR1 and CDR2: SGHVT and SQSDAQ. CDR3 length equals 15 residues. This CDR3 is CASSPWSGGYNEQFF. CDR3 DNA: TGTGCCAGCAGCCCGTGGTCTGGGGGTTACAATGAGCAGTTCTTC.

This clonotype was detected many times. V usage is TRBV24-1 and J usage is TRBJ1-5; D remains ambiguous. The CDR3 runs 12 residues. The ends were cut back, 0 bases at V and 4 bases at J, with 0 bases in the middle. Germline loops: CDR1 KGHDR, CDR2 SFDVKD. The CDR3 loop reads CATSDLNQPQHF. CDR3 nucleotide sequence: TGTGCCACCAGTGATTTGAATCAGCCCCAGCATTTT.

There are many counts of this clonotype. The chain links TRBV28 to TRBJ1-5, with TRBD1 as a possible D gene (5 bases). Germline V gene data show CDR1 as MDHEN and CDR2 as SYDVKM. The ends were cut back, 6 bases at V and 5 bases at J, with 14 bases in the middle. The CDR3 is made up of 14 amino acids. The CDR3 DNA reads TGTGCCAGCAGAGACAACGGGGGACATCAGCCCCAGCATTTT. The encoded protein is CASRDNGGHQPQHF.

V gene TRBV2 combines with J gene TRBJ2-5, with no clear D. Between the trimmed V and J ends, which lost 7 bases and 5 bases, there was a span of 11 bases. The CDR3 runs to 12 residues. Germline V gives CDR1 SNHLY, CDR2 FYNNEI. CDR3 sequence reads: CASNLTPETQYF. CDR3 nucleotide sequence: TGTGCCAGCAATCTAACCCCGGAGACCCAGTACTTC.

This chain uses TRBV20-1 with TRBJ1-4, with D tentatively TRBD1 (5 bases). V was cut by 3 bases and J by 4 bases, with 15 bases left in between. The germline CDR1 and CDR2 sequences are DFQATT and SNEGSKA (reference sequence). The CDR3 consists of 15 residues. CDR3 sequence reads: CSARPPGPINEKLFF. The CDR3 nucleotides are TGCAGTGCTAGGCCACCGGGACCGATTAATGAAAAACTGTTTTTT.

The chain is built from TRBV9 and TRBJ2-3; D is undetermined. Germline V gene data show CDR1 as SGDLS and CDR2 as YYNGEE. The germline V and J ends were trimmed by 6 bases and 7 bases, with 15 bases remaining between them. The CDR3 extends over 13 amino acids. The CDR3 loop is CASKSPSGHTQYF. The DNA of the CDR3 is TGTGCCAGCAAAAGCCCCAGTGGTCATACGCAGTATTTT.

This clonotype was recorded many times. The chain couples TRBV5-1 to TRBJ2-1; TRBD2 aligns across 13 bases. The CDR3 consists of 14 residues. The V gene end was trimmed by 1 base and the J gene end by 10 bases; junction bases not matched to a gene: 2. Germline CDR1 is SGHRS and CDR2 is YFSETQ. CDR3 bases: TGCGCCAGCAGCTTGAGACTAGCGGGAGGCGAGCAGTTCTTC. This encodes CASSLRLAGGEQFF. Using reference TRBV5-1 and TRBJ2-1 for the parts outside the CDR3, the full variable domain is KAGVTQTPRYLIKTRGQQVTLSCSPISGHRSVSWYQQTPGQGLQFLFEYFSETQRNKGNFPGRFSGRQFSNSRSEMNVSTLELGDSALYLCASSLRLAGGEQFFGPGTRLTVL.

This clonotype came up many times. The chain employs TRBV11-2 and TRBJ1-1; D uncertain. From germline, CDR1 is SGHAT and CDR2 FQNNGV. V was shortened by 5 bases and J by 1 base, with 11 bases between the two germline ends. The CDR3 has 14 amino acids. CDR3 nucleotides: TGTGCCAGCAGCCTAACGGGGTGGAACACTGAAGCTTTCTTT. The encoded protein is CASSLTGWNTEAFF.

V gene TRBV2 combines with J gene TRBJ2-1, with 7 bases identical to TRBD2. Germline trimming cut 1 base from V and 6 bases from J; bases unmatched to any gene: 3. The CDR3 spans 14 residues. The germline V gene encodes CDR1 SNHLY and CDR2 FYNNEI. The CDR3 reads CASSEGWTSNEQFF. For the CDR3, the DNA is TGTGCCAGCAGTGAAGGGTGGACTAGCAATGAGCAGTTCTTC.

Details on this clonotype: A read error may explain this, as a much larger clone is one base away. This CDR3 reads CAGSPIGPETQYF. For the CDR3, the DNA is TGTGCCGGCAGCCCCATAGGGCCGGAGACCCAGTACTTC. This chain joins TRBV14 and TRBJ2-5, with unresolved D. CDR3 length equals 13 residues. Germline CDR1 and CDR2: SGHDN and FVKESK.

This clonotype has just a few counts. The chain links TRBV9 to TRBJ1-2; D call uncertain. The germline V gene has CDR1 SGDLS and CDR2 YYNGEE. With 4 bases removed from V and 6 bases from J, the gap between germline ends came to 13 bases. The CDR3 runs to 13 residues. CDR3 in amino acids: CASSREAWNGYTF. Written as DNA, the CDR3 is TGTGCCAGCAGCCGTGAAGCGTGGAATGGCTACACCTTC.

This clonotype showed up many times. The chain is built from TRBV3-1 and TRBJ1-2; tentatively, D is TRBD1 (5 bases). The CDR3 spans 13 residues. Germline V CDR1 and CDR2: LGHDT, YNNKEL (reference sequence). V was clipped by 3 bases and J by 4 bases, with 9 bases between them. Here the CDR3 reads CASSQGQSYGYTF. The CDR3 DNA reads TGTGCCAGCAGCCAGGGGCAGAGCTATGGCTACACCTTC. The full variable domain, in which reference TRBV3-1 and TRBJ1-2 provide the parts outside the CDR3, is DTAVSQTPKYLVTQMGNDKSIKCEQNLGHDTMYWYKQDSKKFLKIMFSYNNKELIINETVPNRFSPKSPDKAHLNLHINSLELGDSAVYFCASSQGQSYGYTFGSGTRLTVV.

This clonotype was observed a handful of times. This could be a read error, since a much larger clone is one nucleotide away. V is TRBV27 and J is TRBJ2-7, with D perhaps TRBD1 (5 bases). CDR1 is MNHEY, CDR2 SMNVEV, per germline (reference sequence). CDR3 length: 13 amino acids. With 8 bases removed from V and 4 bases from J, the gap between germline ends came to 15 bases. CDR3 bases: TGTGCCAGCGGGGAAAGAGACAGTTACGAGCAGTACTTC. It codes for CASGERDSYEQYF.

There are many counts of this clonotype. The chain is built from TRBV20-1 and TRBJ2-3; 14 nucleotides align to TRBD2. Germline trimming cut 7 bases from V and 3 bases from J; bases unmatched to any gene: 15. The CDR3 contains 18 residues. Germline CDR1 is DFQATT and CDR2 is SNEGSKA (reference sequence). CDR3 protein: CSGLAGGPDELGTDTQYF. The CDR3 DNA reads TGCAGTGGACTAGCGGGAGGGCCTGACGAGCTGGGGACAGATACGCAGTATTTT.

This clonotype was seen more than once but under ten times. The rearrangement uses TRBV25-1 and TRBJ2-5; D unclear. Germline-derived CDR1 and CDR2 are MGHDK and SYGVNS. Trimming took off 1 base at V and 4 bases at J, with 1 base between the two ends. This CDR3 is 11 amino acids long. The CDR3 DNA is TGTGCCAGCAGTGAATCAGAGACCCAGTACTTC. Translated: CASSESETQYF.

Notes on this clonotype: A read error may be the cause here, since a much bigger clone is one base away. V usage is TRBV12-3 or TRBV12-4 and J usage is TRBJ2-6; possible D gene TRBD1, 5 bases. The CDR3 loop spans 14 amino acids. V was clipped by 6 bases and J by 2 bases, with 8 bases between them. In DNA form, the CDR3 reads TGTGCCAGCAGAGGCAGGGCTGGGGCCAACGTCCTGACTTTC. It specifies CASRGRAGANVLTF.

Only a few counts were recorded for this clonotype. The chain links TRBV30 to TRBJ2-3; D may be TRBD1 (6 bases). V lost 0 bases to trimming and J lost 3 bases, with 13 bases between them. This CDR3 has 15 residues. Germline V gene sequence: CDR1 GTSNPN, CDR2 SVGIG (reference sequence). In nucleotides, the CDR3 is TGTGCCTGGAGTGTAATGGGGGCTGAGACAGATACGCAGTATTTT. It translates to CAWSVMGAETDTQYF.

This clonotype has a count of ten or more. The chain links TRBV3-1 to TRBJ2-1; 9 bases line up with TRBD2. Germline CDR1 LGHDT, CDR2 YNNKEL (reference sequence). Trimming took 4 bases from V and 6 from J; bases not matched to a gene: 10. This CDR3 comprises 16 residues. The CDR3 loop reads CASSPRGSGSFNEQFF. The CDR3 nucleotides are TGTGCCAGCAGCCCCCGGGGTAGCGGGAGTTTCAATGAGCAGTTCTTC.

This clonotype appeared a few times. V gene TRBV5-5 combines with J gene TRBJ2-5; possibly TRBD2 for D (5 bases). V lost 2 bases to trimming and J lost 2 bases, with 25 bases between them. The CDR3 sequence is 19 residues long. Germline V lookup: CDR1 SGHKS, CDR2 YYEKEE (reference sequence). The CDR3 region is CASSFAFVGLARRQETQYF. Written as DNA, the CDR3 is TGTGCCAGCAGCTTTGCCTTCGTTGGGTTGGCACGGAGGCAAGAGACCCAGTACTTC.